This entry features one T cell receptor beta chain sequence. The PCR ran on 60 Vbeta and 13 Jbeta primers. Profiled with immunoSEQ multiplex PCR; TCRdb holds only in-frame clones, not every one. The table shows over 150,000 clones, with around 80% occurring only once. The sample originates from a study of cytomegalovirus exposure and HLA in healthy donors. Germline V gene data show CDR1 as MDHEN and CDR2 as SYDVKM. The CDR3 loop spans 15 amino acids. V was clipped by 3 bases and J by 2 bases; unmatched bases: 3. The receptor was derived from a man between 35 and 55 years old in good health and CMV-seronegative. Sequenced input: PBMCs. V and J are TRBV28 and TRBJ2-1, with 8 bases that match TRBD2. CDR3 sequence (DNA): TGTGCCAGCAGTTTGACTAGCGTCACCTACAATGAGCAGTTCTTC. Protein sequence: CASSLTSVTYNEQFF. Looking up the rest from reference TRBV28 and TRBJ2-1 gives the full variable domain: DVKVTQSSRYLVKRTGEKVFLECVQDMDHENMFWYRQDPGLGLRLIYFSYDVKMKEKGDIPEGYSVSREKKERFSLILESASTNQTSMYLCASSLTSVTYNEQFFGPGTRLTVL.